Below, 23 T cell receptor beta chains from the same sample are listed, as sequenced in a study of post-analysis software for immune sequencing data. Study-wide results and caveats: In patients, about five TRBV segments were more frequent than in controls, with TRBV5-6, TRBV5-1 and TRBV20-1 among them.

These receptors' antigens are unknown. Unique molecular identifiers were built into the TCR beta cDNA libraries. TCRdb used MiXCR to reprocess the PCR reads, holding one entry per CDR3 protein. The data show 350,000 to 450,000 distinct CDR3 sequences, over 30% seen once. Sequencing was done on a sample of blood. These receptors were collected from a girl aged 2 to 9 with multiple sclerosis.

This clonotype has a handful of counts. The chain has TRBV12-3 or TRBV12-4 and TRBJ2-4, with D uncertain. The end of the DNA is better explained by TRBJ2-7, so the J call may be wrong. The CDR3 sequence is 12 residues long. CDR3 protein: CASSFIEYEQYF. Written as DNA, the CDR3 is TGTGCCAGCAGTTTCATTGAATACGAGCAGTACTTC.

This clonotype occurred a few times. The rearrangement uses TRBV3-1 and TRBJ1-2; no firm D call. CDR1 and CDR2 from the germline V gene are LGHDT and YNNKEL (reference sequence). The CDR3 covers 15 residues. V was cut by 5 bases and J by 3 bases, with 16 bases left in between. As DNA, the CDR3 is TGTGCCAGCAGCTTGCGGTGCATTACGGACTATGGCTACACCTTC. Translated: CASSLRCITDYGYTF. Full variable domain (missing parts from reference TRBV3-1 and TRBJ1-2): DTAVSQTPKYLVTQMGNDKSIKCEQNLGHDTMYWYKQDSKKFLKIMFSYNNKELIINETVPNRFSPKSPDKAHLNLHINSLELGDSAVYFCASSLRCITDYGYTFGSGTRLTVV.

The V call is TRBV20-1, the J call TRBJ2-7; D may match TRBD1 or TRBD2 (5 bases each). Germline-derived CDR1 and CDR2 are DFQATT and SNEGSKA (reference sequence). Trimming cost V 5 bases and J 0 bases, with 20 bases left between them. This CDR3 has 16 residues. Here the CDR3 DNA reads TGCAGTGCTTTAGGGGCTAGGGACCGAAGCTCCTACGAGCAGTACTTC. It specifies CSALGARDRSSYEQYF.

This clonotype was seen a handful of times. A read error may explain this, as a much larger clone is one base away. The CDR3 loop is CANSPRTGDYEQYF. The CDR3 DNA reads as TGCGCCAACAGCCCACGGACAGGGGACTACGAGCAGTACTTC. This rearrangement joins TRBV5-1 to TRBJ2-7, with TRBD1 identical over 9 bases. CDR1 is SGHRS, CDR2 YFSETQ, per germline. The CDR3 extends over 14 amino acids.

V and J are TRBV3-1 and TRBJ1-1; the D is unclear. Trimming removed 1 base from V and 1 base from J, with 7 bases in between. Per the germline V gene, CDR1 is LGHDT and CDR2 is YNNKEL (reference sequence). CDR3 length: 14 amino acids. The CDR3 bases are TGTGCCAGCAGCCAAGTAATAGGGAACACTGAAGCTTTCTTT. Translating it yields CASSQVIGNTEAFF.

The table lists this clonotype with many counts. This rearrangement joins TRBV6-1 to TRBJ2-7; 8 nucleotides match TRBD1. The V and J ends lost 7 bases and 9 bases, in that order; junction bases with no gene match: 11. This CDR3 comprises 13 residues. Germline V lookup: CDR1 MNHNS, CDR2 SASEGT. The CDR3 region has the DNA TGTGCCAGCACTTCGGACAGGGACGGATGGCAGTACTTC. Amino acids: CASTSDRDGWQYF.

In its sample, this clonotype was seen a few times. This sequence joins TRBV7-6 and TRBJ2-3; 13 positions agree with TRBD2. CDR3 length equals 14 residues. The V and J ends lost 5 bases and 6 bases, in that order; junction bases with no gene match: 2. Germline V CDR1 and CDR2: SGHVS, FNYEAQ. For the CDR3, the DNA is TGTGCCAGCAGCCCGACTAGCGGGGGGGATACGCAGTATTTT. Translation: CASSPTSGGDTQYF.

The rearrangement uses TRBV6-1 and TRBJ1-2, with D possibly being TRBD1 (6 bases). The CDR3 has 14 amino acids. CDR1 MNHNS and CDR2 SASEGT come from the germline V gene. V lost 2 bases and J 7 bases, leaving 14 bases between the germline ends. The DNA of the CDR3 is TGTGCCAGCAGTGAACACGGCAGGGGAGGTGGCTACACCTTC. Protein: CASSEHGRGGGYTF.

A remark on this clonotype: A read error may explain this, as a much larger clone is one base away. The chain employs TRBV7-2 and TRBJ2-3, with unresolved D. V was clipped by 3 bases and J by 1 base, with 8 bases between them. This CDR3 has 14 amino acids. Germline lookup yields CDR1 SGHTA and CDR2 FQGNSA. CDR3 bases: TGTGCCAGCAGCTTCGTGGGCGGCACAGATACGCAGTATTTT. As protein: CASSFVGGTDTQYF. Full variable domain (rest looked up from reference TRBV7-2 and TRBJ2-3): GAGVSQSPSNKVTEKGKDVELRCDPISGHTALYWYRQSLGQGLEFLIYFQGNSAPDKSGLPSDRFSAERTGGSVSTLTIQRTQQEDSAVYLCASSFVGGTDTQYFGPGTRLTVL.

The chain employs TRBV6-2 or TRBV6-3 and TRBJ2-4; a weak D match, TRBD2 (6 bases). With 6 bases removed from V and 2 bases from J, the gap between germline ends came to 17 bases. The germline V gene encodes CDR1 MNHEY and CDR2 SVGEGT. CDR3 length: 16 amino acids. The CDR3, as DNA: TGTGCCAGCAGCGTCGCGAAGGGAGGCTCCAAAAACATTCAGTACTTC. Residues: CASSVAKGGSKNIQYF.

This clonotype was seen a few times. CDR3 DNA sequence: TGTGCCAGCAGGCTACGTAGCGGGACCTACAATGAGCAGTTCTTC. Translation: CASRLRSGTYNEQFF. The genes are TRBV12-3 or TRBV12-4 and TRBJ2-1; 8 nucleotides match TRBD2. This CDR3 comprises 15 residues. V lost 6 bases and J lost 2; bases outside the gene matches: 6.

The chain couples TRBV28 to TRBJ1-1; D is ambiguous. The CDR3 consists of 12 residues. The V end lost 7 bases, the J end lost 1 base, and 7 bases lay between the germline ends. CDR1 is MDHEN, CDR2 SYDVKM, per germline. CDR3 protein: CASNDGNTEAFF. CDR3 bases: TGTGCCAGCAATGACGGGAACACTGAAGCTTTCTTT.

The rearrangement joins TRBV29-1 to TRBJ1-2; 9 bases map to TRBD1. This CDR3 comprises 16 residues. V trimming: 4 bases; J trimming: 5 bases; junction bases outside the gene matches: 14. The germline V gene has CDR1 SQVTM and CDR2 ANQGSEA. As DNA, the CDR3 is TGCAGCGTTGCAGCGTCCCAGGACAGGGGAGGGTATGGCTACACCTTC. Translating it yields CSVAASQDRGGYGYTF. Full variable domain (remainder filled in from reference TRBV29-1 and TRBJ1-2): SAVISQKPSRDICQRGTSLTIQCQVDSQVTMMFWYRQQPGQSLTLIATANQGSEATYESGFVIDKFPISRPNLTFSTLTVSNMSPEDSSIYLCSVAASQDRGGYGYTFGSGTRLTVV.

This clonotype occurred a few times. The chain carries TRBV7-2 and TRBJ2-7, with D possibly called TRBD1 or TRBD2 (5 bases each). Germline values: CDR1 SGHTA, CDR2 FQGNSA. This CDR3 has 16 residues. The V and J ends lost 5 bases and 3 bases respectively, with 20 bases between them. CDR3 nucleotides: TGTGCCAGCAGCCCAGGGACCTCTTTCGGGCACTACGAGCAGTACTTC. This translates into CASSPGTSFGHYEQYF.

This clonotype turned up a few times. The V gene is TRBV6-1, the J gene TRBJ1-1; D is uncertain. V gave up 8 bases and J gave up 3 bases, with 13 bases separating them. CDR1 and CDR2 (germline): MNHNS, SASEGT. This CDR3 has 13 residues. The CDR3: CASGKRWDTEAFF. The CDR3 DNA reads TGTGCCAGCGGCAAGAGATGGGACACTGAAGCTTTCTTT.

The rearrangement links TRBV6-5 to TRBJ2-1, with 10 positions matching TRBD2. The V and J ends lost 5 bases and 7 bases, in that order; junction bases with no gene match: 8. The CDR3 spans 15 residues. Germline CDR1 is MNHEY and CDR2 is SVGAGI. The CDR3 protein is CASSPIAGGKNEQFF. CDR3 DNA sequence: TGTGCCAGCAGTCCAATAGCGGGAGGTAAGAATGAGCAGTTCTTC.

The V gene is TRBV7-6, the J gene TRBJ1-1; D is possibly TRBD1 (5 bases). CDR1 and CDR2 from the germline V gene are SGHVS and FNYEAQ. The CDR3 extends over 13 amino acids. V lost 4 bases and J lost 1, with 7 bases in between. CDR3 bases: TGTGCCAGCAGCTCGGGGGGGAACACTGAAGCTTTCTTT. Encoded protein: CASSSGGNTEAFF.

This clonotype appeared once. The gene calls are TRBV15 and TRBJ1-5; D ambiguous. This CDR3 has 17 residues. Germline lookup yields CDR1 LNHNV and CDR2 YYDKDF (reference sequence). Trimming pared 1 base from V and 3 bases from J, leaving 16 bases between. The CDR3 loop is CATSRAGRPWDNQPQHF. The CDR3 DNA sequence: TGTGCCACCAGCAGAGCTGGTAGACCGTGGGACAATCAGCCCCAGCATTTT. The full variable domain, completed using reference TRBV15 and TRBJ1-5, is DAMVIQNPRYQVTQFGKPVTLSCSQTLNHNVMYWYQQKSSQAPKLLFHYYDKDFNNEADTPDNFQSRRPNTSFCFLDIRSPGLGDTAMYLCATSRAGRPWDNQPQHFGDGTRLSIL.

The chain recombines TRBV12-3 or TRBV12-4 with TRBJ2-7; TRBD1 agrees at 10 bases. Losses at the gene ends were 8 bases for V and 7 bases for J; bases not matched to a gene: 5. CDR3 length: 12 residues. For the CDR3, the DNA is TGTGCCAGCGGGACAGGGGCGGGGGAGCAGTACTTC. Translation gives CASGTGAGEQYF.

This chain uses TRBV12-3 or TRBV12-4 with TRBJ2-2; 13 bases match TRBD2. Trimming removed 5 bases from V and 0 bases from J; junction bases left unmatched: 9. This CDR3 has 19 amino acids. The CDR3: CASSPRFGTSGTNTGELFF. The CDR3 DNA reads TGTGCCAGCAGTCCGAGATTTGGGACTAGCGGGACGAACACCGGGGAGCTGTTTTTT.

Concerning this clonotype itself: The junction differs from germline at one of its ends, possibly a read error. The V gene is TRBV7-9, the J gene TRBJ1-1; D gene uncertain. CDR1 and CDR2 (germline): SEHNR, FQNEAQ (reference sequence). This CDR3 is built from 14 residues. For the CDR3, the DNA is TGTGCCGGTAAACGGCCCCGAATGAACACTGGAGCTTTCTTT. Its protein product is CAGKRPRMNTGAFF.

This clonotype was detected a few times. The CDR3 loop is CASSVEGDHKNIQYF. The CDR3 DNA reads as TGTGCCAGCAGCGTAGAGGGGGACCACAAAAACATTCAGTACTTC. The chain links TRBV9 to TRBJ2-4, with D perhaps TRBD1 (6 bases). Trimming removed 0 bases from V and 3 bases from J, with 10 bases in between. This CDR3 is 15 amino acids long. In germline, CDR1 is SGDLS, CDR2 YYNGEE.

J is TRBJ2-1 and V is TRBV12-3 or TRBV12-4; 11 positions match TRBD2. V lost 3 bases to trimming and J lost 9 bases; unmatched junction nucleotides: 7. CDR3 length equals 15 residues. The CDR3 DNA reads as TGTGCCAGCAGTTTCCTAGGGACTAGCGGTGGTGAGCAGTTCTTC. The encoded protein is CASSFLGTSGGEQFF.